This T cell receptor beta chain was sequenced in a study of OX40 agonist ivuxolimab in advanced cancers. The protocol was immunoSEQ multiplex PCR, while the TCRdb copy is restricted to in-frame clones and leaves out a portion. Of roughly 76,000 clones detected, about 94% appear once; the ten largest clones hold 6% to 8.5%. The CDR3 loop spans 12 amino acids. J gave up 6 bases and V 6 bases, and 4 bases lay outside the gene matches. Germline assignment: CDR1 MNHEY and CDR2 SVGAGI. Patients were excluded for autoimmune disease history or systemic immunosuppression. The J gene is TRBJ2-7, the V gene TRBV6-5, with 8 bases lining up with TRBD1. The receptor was isolated from an adult with an advanced solid tumor such as melanoma, head and neck, liver or kidney cancer. Source: CD4+ or CD8+ T cells sorted from blood, taken in a trial of the OX40 agonist ivuxolimab. The CDR3 sequence: CASRYTGGEQYF. The CDR3 bases are TGTGCCAGCAGGTATACAGGGGGCGAGCAGTACTTC.